The entry below gives a single T cell receptor (beta chain) sequence along with its context. This entry is derived from a study of T cell changes during pregnancy in multiple sclerosis. The protocol was immunoSEQ multiplex PCR, while the TCRdb copy is restricted to in-frame clones and leaves out a portion. The profile shows 73,000 or so clones, around 90% of them singletons. The germline V gene encodes CDR1 SGHNT and CDR2 YYREEE (reference sequence). Trimming took off 4 bases at V and 1 base at J, with 17 bases between the two ends. The CDR3 is 16 amino acids. Sequenced here: peripheral blood, sampled in the second trimester of pregnancy. This clonotype was obtained from a female donor with multiple sclerosis, enrolled in a pregnancy study. This chain links TRBV5-4 with TRBJ1-2, with a possible D match to TRBD1 (6 bases). CDR3 nucleotides: TGTGCCAGCAGCCAAGGACAGTCAAAATTTAACTATGGCTACACCTTC. Residues: CASSQGQSKFNYGYTF.